This TCR beta chain comes out of a study of early T cells in non-severe SARS-CoV-2 infection. Study summary: The sequenced material was bulk RNA from unsorted whole blood, and its chains were unpaired.

Individual cDNA molecules were tagged with unique molecular identifiers, the study reported. MiXCR was run by TCRdb on the 5' RACE reads, yielding one entry per CDR3 protein. The sample consists of over 80,000 distinct CDR3 sequences, 14% of them appearing once. Trimming cost V 3 bases and J 1 base, with 11 bases left between them. The CDR3 length is 15 residues. Germline loops: CDR1 PRHDT, CDR2 FYEKMQ (reference sequence). As for this clonotype: Its antigen remains unknown.

Study results and limitations: VDJdb matching favored anti-spike CD8 responses, missing private and CD4 specificities.

The clonotype originates from an adult who was a healthcare worker with PCR-confirmed SARS-CoV-2 infection or an uninfected control (not recorded which). Sequenced material: whole blood. V gene TRBV13 combines with J gene TRBJ2-3; D remains unclear. CDR3 coding DNA: TGTGCCAGCAGCTTGGTAGGGCCCCGCACAGATACGCAGTATTTT. It is translated as CASSLVGPRTDTQYF.